One and the same sample provided the 2 T cell receptor beta chains below, sequenced in a study of molecular identifiers for immune sequencing clone quantification. MiXCR, run by TCRdb on the PCR reads, gives a single entry per CDR3 protein. Of more than 450,000 distinct CDR3 sequences listed, 20% to 25% are singletons. The sequenced sample consisted of naive CD8+ T cells from blood, with Jurkat cell RNA spiked in. Regarding subset: FACS-sorted CD8+CD4-CCR7+CD45RA+ naive T cells. These receptors all come from a human donor in good health. Some libraries in this study had Jurkat cell RNA spiked in.

This clonotype was counted at least ten times. The chain is built from TRBV9 and TRBJ1-1; no clear D gene. Germline V CDR1 and CDR2: SGDLS, YYNGEE. The CDR3 is made up of 16 amino acids. The V end was cut by 2 bases, the J end by 0 bases, with 14 bases between. CDR3 sequence reads: CASSVIDAGVNTEAFF. CDR3 sequence (DNA): TGTGCCAGCAGCGTGATTGACGCCGGGGTGAACACTGAAGCTTTCTTT.

This clonotype was seen ten or more times. The chain recombines TRBV19 with TRBJ2-7; TRBD1 is a possible D gene (6 bases). The CDR3 contains 13 residues. The V gene lost 4 bases and the J gene lost 4 bases, with 11 bases spanning the gap. Germline V gene sequence: CDR1 LNHDA, CDR2 SQIVND (reference sequence). In nucleotides, the CDR3 is TGTGCCAGTAGTACCGGGACACCGTACGAGCAGTACTTC. The encoded protein is CASSTGTPYEQYF.